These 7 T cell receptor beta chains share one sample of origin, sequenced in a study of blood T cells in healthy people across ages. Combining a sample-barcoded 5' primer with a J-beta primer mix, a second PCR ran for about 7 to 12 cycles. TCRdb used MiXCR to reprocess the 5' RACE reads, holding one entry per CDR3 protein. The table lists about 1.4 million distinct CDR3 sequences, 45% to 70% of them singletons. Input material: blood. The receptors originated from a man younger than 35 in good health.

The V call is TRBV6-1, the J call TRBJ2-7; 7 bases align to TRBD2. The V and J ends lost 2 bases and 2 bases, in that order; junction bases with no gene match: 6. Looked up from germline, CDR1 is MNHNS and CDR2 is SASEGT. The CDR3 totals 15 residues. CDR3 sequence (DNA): TGTGCCAGCAGTGAATGGGGGGGGAGGACCTACGAGCAGTACTTC. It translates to CASSEWGGRTYEQYF.

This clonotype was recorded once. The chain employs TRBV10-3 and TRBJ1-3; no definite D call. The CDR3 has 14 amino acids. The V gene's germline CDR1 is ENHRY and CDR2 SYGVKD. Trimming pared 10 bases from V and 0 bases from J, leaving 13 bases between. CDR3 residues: CASSGPSSGNTIYF. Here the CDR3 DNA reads TGTGCCAGTTCCGGGCCGAGCTCTGGAAACACCATATATTTT.

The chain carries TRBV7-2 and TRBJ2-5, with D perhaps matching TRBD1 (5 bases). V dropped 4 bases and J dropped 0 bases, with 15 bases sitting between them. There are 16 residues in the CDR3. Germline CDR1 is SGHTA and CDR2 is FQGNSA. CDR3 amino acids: CASSSYRIGYQETQYF. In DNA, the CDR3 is TGTGCCAGCAGCTCATACAGGATCGGGTACCAAGAGACCCAGTACTTC. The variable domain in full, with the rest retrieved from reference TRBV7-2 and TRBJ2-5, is GAGVSQSPSNKVTEKGKDVELRCDPISGHTALYWYRQSLGQGLEFLIYFQGNSAPDKSGLPSDRFSAERTGGSVSTLTIQRTQQEDSAVYLCASSSYRIGYQETQYFGPGTRLLVL.

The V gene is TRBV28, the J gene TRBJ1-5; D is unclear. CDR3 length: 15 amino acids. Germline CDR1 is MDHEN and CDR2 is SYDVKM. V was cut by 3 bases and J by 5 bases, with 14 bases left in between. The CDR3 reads CASSLPDQAYQPQHF. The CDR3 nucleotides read TGTGCCAGCAGTTTGCCCGACCAAGCGTATCAGCCCCAGCATTTT.

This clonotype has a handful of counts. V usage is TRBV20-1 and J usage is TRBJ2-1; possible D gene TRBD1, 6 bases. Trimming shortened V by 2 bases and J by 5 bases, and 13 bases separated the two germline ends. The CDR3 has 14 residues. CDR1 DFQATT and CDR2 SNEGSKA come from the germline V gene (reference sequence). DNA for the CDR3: TGCAGTGCTAGACCTGGACAGCTCCACAATGAGCAGTTCTTC. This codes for CSARPGQLHNEQFF.

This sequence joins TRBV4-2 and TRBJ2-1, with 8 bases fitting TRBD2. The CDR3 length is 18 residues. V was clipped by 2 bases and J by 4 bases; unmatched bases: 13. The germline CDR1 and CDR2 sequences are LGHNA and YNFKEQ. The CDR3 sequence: CASSQSPGTSMNYNEQFF. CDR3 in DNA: TGTGCCAGCAGCCAATCCCCGGGGACTAGTATGAATTACAATGAGCAGTTCTTC.

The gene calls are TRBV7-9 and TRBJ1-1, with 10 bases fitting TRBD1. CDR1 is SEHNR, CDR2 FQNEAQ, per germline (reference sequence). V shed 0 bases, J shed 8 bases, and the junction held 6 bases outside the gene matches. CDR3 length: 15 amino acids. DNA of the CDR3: TGTGCCAGCAGCTTAGCGACAGGGGGCGTCGGGGAAGCTTTCTTT. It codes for CASSLATGGVGEAFF.